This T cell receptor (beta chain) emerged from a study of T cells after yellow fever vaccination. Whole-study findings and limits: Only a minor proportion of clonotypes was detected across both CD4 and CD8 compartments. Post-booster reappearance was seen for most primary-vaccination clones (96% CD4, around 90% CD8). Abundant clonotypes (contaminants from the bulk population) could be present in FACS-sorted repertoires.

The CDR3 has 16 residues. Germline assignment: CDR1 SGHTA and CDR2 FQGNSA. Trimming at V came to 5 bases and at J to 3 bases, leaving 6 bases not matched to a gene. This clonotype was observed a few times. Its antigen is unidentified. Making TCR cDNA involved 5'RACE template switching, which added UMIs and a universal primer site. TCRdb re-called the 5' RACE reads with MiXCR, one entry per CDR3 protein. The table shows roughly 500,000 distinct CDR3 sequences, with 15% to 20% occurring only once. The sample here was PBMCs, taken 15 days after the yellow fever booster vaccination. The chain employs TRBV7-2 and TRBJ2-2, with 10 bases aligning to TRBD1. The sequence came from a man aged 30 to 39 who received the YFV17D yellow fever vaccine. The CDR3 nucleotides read TGTGCCAGCAGCGTCAAGACAGGGGGCTACACCGGGGAGCTGTTTTTT. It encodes CASSVKTGGYTGELFF.